This is a list of T cell receptor beta chains from one sample in a study of identical twins. TCRdb used MiXCR to reprocess the 5' RACE reads, holding one entry per CDR3 protein. The profile shows 500,000 to 550,000 distinct CDR3 sequences, under 25% of them singletons. This sample also belongs to another study, concerning T cells expressing NK-cell markers.

The sample consisted of CD4+ T cells sorted from blood. The receptor set was obtained from a woman aged 18-30 years in good health. Each CDR3 is given with its conserved first and last residue. A D gene is named only where the DNA matches it firmly. Size is stated for part of the rows, as once, few or many counts, or as a class when the clone is expanded.

D gene: NA; V gene: TRBV14; J gene: TRBJ2-3; clone size: NA; CDR3 DNA: TGTGCCAGCAGCCAAGACTTTGGTGGTGTTACAGATACGCAGTATTTT; CDR3 protein: CASSQDFGGVTDTQYF
D gene: NA; V gene: TRBV9; J gene: TRBJ2-7; clone size: NA; CDR3 DNA: TGTGCCAGCGGCAGAGATTCCTACGAGCAGTACTTC; CDR3 protein: CASGRDSYEQYF
D gene: NA; V gene: TRBV6-1; J gene: TRBJ2-7; clone size: few; CDR3 DNA: TGTGCCAGCAGCCCGGGGAGGGGGGGAGCGACCTACGAGCAGTACTTC; CDR3 protein: CASSPGRGGATYEQYF
D gene: NA; V gene: TRBV27; J gene: TRBJ1-6; clone size: NA; CDR3 DNA: TGTGCCAGCAGTTTGGCTTCTAATTCACCCCTCCACTTT; CDR3 protein: CASSLASNSPLHF
D gene: NA; V gene: TRBV20-1; J gene: TRBJ2-3; clone size: NA; CDR3 DNA: TGCAGTCACCTCCTCAGCAGCGGTGCCTCAGATACGCAGTATTTT; CDR3 protein: CSHLLSSGASDTQYF
D gene: NA; V gene: TRBV5-1; J gene: TRBJ2-3; clone size: NA; CDR3 DNA: TGCGCCAGCAGCTTGGGGCAGCGCACAGATACGCAGTATTTT; CDR3 protein: CASSLGQRTDTQYF
D gene: NA; V gene: TRBV9; J gene: TRBJ2-2; clone size: NA; CDR3 DNA: TGTGCCAGCAGCCTTACCCTTTACACAAACACCGGGGAGCTGTTTTTT; CDR3 protein: CASSLTLYTNTGELFF
D gene: NA; V gene: TRBV20-1; J gene: TRBJ1-1; clone size: once; CDR3 DNA: TGCAGTGCTAGAGGCACCATAAGGAACACTGAAGCTTTCTTT; CDR3 protein: CSARGTIRNTEAFF
D gene: TRBD1; V gene: TRBV20-1; J gene: TRBJ1-6; clone size: NA; CDR3 DNA: TGCAGTGCTAGAGATCAGCAGGGGGCAACTAATTCACCCCTCCACTTT; CDR3 protein: CSARDQQGATNSPLHF
D gene: NA; V gene: TRBV21-1; J gene: TRBJ1-5; clone size: NA; CDR3 DNA: TGTGCCAGCAGCAAAAGGGGCCAGCAGCCCCAGCATTTT; CDR3 protein: CASSKRGQQPQHF
D gene: NA; V gene: TRBV5-1; J gene: TRBJ2-5; clone size: NA; CDR3 DNA: TGCGCCAGCAGCCGGGACGTACAAGAGACCCAGTACTTC; CDR3 protein: CASSRDVQETQYF
D gene: NA; V gene: TRBV20-1; J gene: TRBJ2-7; clone size: NA; CDR3 DNA: TGCAGTGCTATAGGGGGCTACGAGCAGTACTTC; CDR3 protein: CSAIGGYEQYF
D gene: TRBD1; V gene: TRBV5-8; J gene: TRBJ1-1; clone size: NA; CDR3 DNA: TGTGCCAGCAGCCTCCAGGGGGAGGGGACTGAAGCTTTCTTT; CDR3 protein: CASSLQGEGTEAFF
D gene: TRBD2; V gene: TRBV7-2; J gene: TRBJ2-7; clone size: NA; CDR3 DNA: TGTGCCAGCAGCCTAAAGGCTAGCGGTTACGAGCAGTACTTC; CDR3 protein: CASSLKASGYEQYF
D gene: NA; V gene: TRBV27; J gene: TRBJ1-3; clone size: NA; CDR3 DNA: TGTGCCAGCGCCCGGGGGGCGTCTGGAAACACCATATATTTT; CDR3 protein: CASARGASGNTIYF
D gene: NA; V gene: TRBV20-1; J gene: TRBJ2-1; clone size: few; CDR3 DNA: TGCAGTGCTAGTCGGGGGCAGGGTAACTACAATGAGCAGTTCTTC; CDR3 protein: CSASRGQGNYNEQFF
D gene: NA; V gene: TRBV27; J gene: TRBJ2-1; clone size: few; CDR3 DNA: TGTGCCAGCAGTCACAGGGTGCAGGATGAGCAGTTCTTC; CDR3 protein: CASSHRVQDEQFF
D gene: TRBD2; V gene: TRBV7-9; J gene: TRBJ2-5; clone size: NA; CDR3 DNA: TGTGCCAGCAGTTCTCAGGGACTAGCCCAAGAGACCCAGTACTTC; CDR3 protein: CASSSQGLAQETQYF
D gene: NA; V gene: TRBV7-2; J gene: TRBJ1-4; clone size: few; CDR3 DNA: TGTGCCAGCAGCTTAGAGCGGGAGGAAAAACTGTTTTTT; CDR3 protein: CASSLEREEKLFF
D gene: NA; V gene: TRBV11-2; J gene: TRBJ2-1; clone size: NA; CDR3 DNA: TGTGCCAGCAGCAAAGGTACAACCGCCACCTACAATGAGCAGTTCTTC; CDR3 protein: CASSKGTTATYNEQFF
D gene: TRBD2; V gene: TRBV3-1; J gene: TRBJ2-5; clone size: few; CDR3 DNA: TGTGCCAGCAGCAAGTGGATAGCGGGAAGGGAGACCCAGTACTTC; CDR3 protein: CASSKWIAGRETQYF
D gene: NA; V gene: TRBV5-8; J gene: TRBJ1-1; clone size: many; CDR3 DNA: TGTGCCAGCAGCTTCCCCCGCACTGAAGCTTTCTTT; CDR3 protein: CASSFPRTEAFF
D gene: NA; V gene: TRBV5-1; J gene: TRBJ2-5; clone size: few; CDR3 DNA: TGCGCCAGCAGCTTGGAATTCGAGACCCAGTACTTC; CDR3 protein: CASSLEFETQYF
D gene: NA; V gene: TRBV12-3/TRBV12-4; J gene: TRBJ2-1; clone size: NA; CDR3 DNA: TGTGCCAGCAGTACCTCGGTTAGCGAGCAGTTCTTC; CDR3 protein: CASSTSVSEQFF
D gene: NA; V gene: TRBV20-1; J gene: TRBJ2-5; clone size: NA; CDR3 DNA: TGCAGTGCTAGAGCGCTAGGAGAGACCCAGTACTTC; CDR3 protein: CSARALGETQYF
D gene: TRBD1; V gene: TRBV2; J gene: TRBJ1-5; clone size: few; CDR3 DNA: TGTGCCAGCAATCCGGGACAGGCCTACAATCAGCCCCAGCATTTT; CDR3 protein: CASNPGQAYNQPQHF
D gene: NA; V gene: TRBV20-1; J gene: TRBJ2-2; clone size: NA; CDR3 DNA: TGCAGTGCTAGAGAGGGGACTTCAACCGGGGAGCTGTTTTTT; CDR3 protein: CSAREGTSTGELFF